This TCR beta chain was recorded in a study of early T cells in non-severe SARS-CoV-2 infection. Each cDNA molecule carried a unique molecular identifier. TCRdb re-derived calls from the 5' RACE reads in MiXCR, one entry per CDR3 protein. The sample lists about 92,000 distinct CDR3 sequences; 16% were seen once. This CDR3 has 17 residues. Germline CDR1 is SGHRS and CDR2 is YFSETQ. V gave up 2 bases and J gave up 0 bases, with 12 bases separating them. This clonotype was observed a few times. The sample consisted of whole blood. The chain joins TRBV5-1 to TRBJ2-6; the D gene is possibly TRBD1 (5 bases). The sequence derives from an adult who was a healthcare worker with PCR-confirmed SARS-CoV-2 infection or an uninfected control (not recorded which). The CDR3 spells CASSLKWGLSGANVLTF. In DNA form, the CDR3 reads TGCGCCAGCAGCTTAAAATGGGGCCTCTCTGGGGCCAACGTCCTGACTTTC. The variable domain in full, with the rest retrieved from reference TRBV5-1 and TRBJ2-6, is KAGVTQTPRYLIKTRGQQVTLSCSPISGHRSVSWYQQTPGQGLQFLFEYFSETQRNKGNFPGRFSGRQFSNSRSEMNVSTLELGDSALYLCASSLKWGLSGANVLTFGAGSRLTVL.